The 3 T cell receptor beta chains below were found in one sample sequenced in a study of OX40 agonist ivuxolimab in advanced cancers. The library came from the immunoSEQ multiplex PCR assay. In its TCRdb copy, this immuneACCESS table keeps in-frame sequences only and misses some clones. Where compared with another copy, unresolved V genes explain less than half of these, and the others have no known cause. This sample is represented by tens of thousands of clones; 86% of them were singletons. Jointly, the top ten make up under 3% of the sample. This material consisted of CD4+ or CD8+ T cells sorted from blood, taken in a trial of the OX40 agonist ivuxolimab. Receptors originate from an adult with an advanced solid tumor such as melanoma, head and neck, liver or kidney cancer.

The chain carries TRBV9 and TRBJ2-1; 10 nucleotides align to TRBD1. Germline values: CDR1 SGDLS, CDR2 YYNGEE. The CDR3 is 16 amino acids. Trimming took 3 bases from V and 5 from J; bases not matched to a gene: 8. The DNA for the CDR3 is TGTGCCAGCAGCGGAAGACAGGGGGCTGCCGACAATGAGCAGTTCTTC. It yields the protein CASSGRQGAADNEQFF.

This chain links TRBV6-1 with TRBJ2-3; 8 nucleotides align to TRBD2. Per germline, CDR1 MNHNS and CDR2 SASEGT. V shed 6 bases, J shed 1 base, and the junction held 6 bases outside the gene matches. The length of the CDR3 is 15 residues. CDR3: CASRSGGAGTDTQYF. The CDR3 bases are TGTGCCAGCAGATCCGGGGGGGCCGGCACAGATACGCAGTATTTT.

This chain joins TRBV28 and TRBJ2-2, with unresolved D. Germline CDR1 reads MDHEN; CDR2 reads SYDVKM. V was clipped by 10 bases and J by 0 bases, with 9 bases between them. CDR3 length: 13 amino acids. CDR3 nucleotides: TGTGCCACCGCAAGCGCGAACACCGGGGAGCTGTTTTTT. It specifies CATASANTGELFF.